Reported below is one TCR beta chain. It lacks a known antigen. No base-level quality is on record; no much larger clone is a single base apart. CDR1 and CDR2, looked up from the germline V gene, are MGHRA and YSYEKL. A distance of 11 bases separates the germline ends of V and J, which lose 0 bases and 3 bases respectively. The CDR3 starts with the cysteine, ends with the phenylalanine, and has 15 residues. Only the CDR3 DNA is retained, 45 bases long and in frame from the first base. Library generation was performed with RT-PCR. The listed sequencing device is Illumina HiSeq 2500. TCRdb trimmed the raw reads at Q25, called clones with MiXCR and kept productive beta chains. Duplicate CDR3 protein sequences are folded into a single record with the most common DNA and genes. The sample data list fewer than 700,000 distinct CDR3 sequences, and 10% to 15% of these were observed just once. The ten largest make up about an eighth of the sample.

The sample comes from a study of response to subunit inactivated influenza vaccine (dated by TCRdb to the late 2010s). Regarding the research as a whole: Deep quantitative profiling of the T cell receptor repertoire was used in the study to follow responses to a trivalent subunit inactivated influenza vaccine.

Broad study findings and their caveats: The authors proposed that each seasonal influenza vaccination may bring in only a limited number of new T cells.

Reading the label with the study, this specimen's time point is: 45 days after influenza vaccine administration. The chain employs TRBV4-1 and TRBJ1-1; the D gene is perhaps TRBD1, from 6 matching bases. This material consisted of PBMCs from blood, taken about 40 days after vaccination. This clonotype originated in a middle-aged man who received an inactivated influenza vaccine. Donor details come from another sample of the same person, matched by shared clones. The CDR3 sequence is CASSQDWGRDTEAFF. The base sequence is TGCGCCAGCAGCCAAGACTGGGGGCGCGACACTGAAGCTTTCTTT.